One and the same sample provided the 15 T cell receptor beta chains below, sequenced in a study of shared clonotypes between healthy human individuals. Sequenced by immunoSEQ multiplex PCR; TCRdb stores in-frame clones only, minus some. The data hold approximately 2.5 million clones, with approximately 90% observed a single time. The material sequenced was naive CD4+ T cells sorted from blood. The subset here: CD45RA+ positively selected. These receptors were obtained from a man between 18 and 29 years old in good health.

Notes on this clone: In the same sample, other DNA sequences code for this CDR3. The V and J genes are TRBV5-1 and TRBJ2-2; D possibly corresponds to TRBD2 (5 bases). CDR1 and CDR2 from the germline V gene are SGHRS and YFSETQ. This CDR3 spans 16 amino acids. Trimming cost V 2 bases and J 4 bases, with 15 bases left between them. CDR3 sequence: CASSLRTSGGTGELFF. In nucleotides, the CDR3 is TGCGCCAGCAGCTTACGGACTTCCGGAGGCACCGGGGAGCTGTTTTTT. The complete variable domain, with remaining parts taken from reference TRBV5-1 and TRBJ2-2, reads KAGVTQTPRYLIKTRGQQVTLSCSPISGHRSVSWYQQTPGQGLQFLFEYFSETQRNKGNFPGRFSGRQFSNSRSEMNVSTLELGDSALYLCASSLRTSGGTGELFFGEGSRLTVL.

The chain carries TRBV19 and TRBJ1-5; no clear D. The CDR3 runs to 16 residues. V was trimmed by 3 bases and J by 3 bases, leaving 15 bases between them. Germline CDR1 reads LNHDA; CDR2 reads SQIVND (reference sequence). CDR3 in amino acids: CASSIFDVRNNQPQHF. In DNA form, the CDR3 reads TGTGCCAGTAGTATTTTTGACGTTCGAAACAATCAGCCCCAGCATTTT.

The J gene is TRBJ1-4, the V gene TRBV6-4; no reliable D call. Deletions cut 4 bases from V and 3 bases from J, with 15 bases between. The CDR3 totals 16 residues. Germline assignment: CDR1 MRHNA and CDR2 SNTAGT. This chain's CDR3 is CASSAGNGTSNEKLFF. CDR3 coding DNA: TGTGCCAGCAGTGCGGGGAACGGAACGTCTAATGAAAAACTGTTTTTT.

This clone was picked up one time. This specimen includes other DNA sequences encoding the same CDR3. The chain links TRBV19 to TRBJ2-7, with D uncertain. V lost 1 base to trimming and J lost 0 bases, with 10 bases between them. Germline V CDR1 and CDR2: LNHDA, SQIVND (reference sequence). The CDR3 runs 15 residues. CDR3 in DNA: TGTGCCAGTAGTATAGGGCTCCTTAGCTCCTACGAGCAGTACTTC. Translation gives CASSIGLLSSYEQYF.

V is TRBV7-2 and J is TRBJ1-1, with D uncertain. From germline, CDR1 is SGHTA and CDR2 FQGNSA. V was cut by 5 bases and J by 1 base, with 14 bases left in between. This CDR3 is 15 amino acids long. The CDR3 DNA sequence: TGTGCCAGCAGCCCGCAGGACGGACGGAACACTGAAGCTTTCTTT. Its protein product is CASSPQDGRNTEAFF.

The genes are TRBV28 and TRBJ2-3; D may be TRBD1 (7 bases). This CDR3 has 18 amino acids. Trimming took 8 bases from V and 4 from J, leaving 28 bases between them. Germline V gives CDR1 MDHEN, CDR2 SYDVKM. The CDR3 loop reads CASVGSRQGRGIADTQYF. CDR3 in DNA: TGTGCCAGCGTCGGTTCAAGACAGGGACGGGGGATTGCAGATACGCAGTATTTT.

This chain joins TRBV11-3 and TRBJ2-5, with 9 bases identical to TRBD2. The length of the CDR3 is 15 residues. Germline values: CDR1 SGHNT, CDR2 YENEEA. The V gene end was trimmed by 3 bases and the J gene end by 4 bases; junction bases not matched to a gene: 6. This CDR3 reads CASSLGLALGETQYF. CDR3 nucleotide sequence: TGTGCCAGCAGCTTGGGACTAGCATTAGGAGAGACCCAGTACTTC.

The chain employs TRBV25-1 and TRBJ2-1; D is unclear. CDR1 is MGHDK and CDR2 is SYGVNS in the germline V gene. Deletions cut 0 bases from V and 8 bases from J, with 20 bases between. The CDR3 is 17 amino acids. Here the CDR3 reads CASSEYIQPGGGDEQFF. The CDR3 bases are TGTGCCAGCAGTGAATATATACAGCCCGGTGGTGGGGATGAGCAGTTCTTC. Full variable domain (outside the CDR3, taken from reference TRBV25-1 and TRBJ2-1): EADIYQTPRYLVIGTGKKITLECSQTMGHDKMYWYQQDPGMELHLIHYSYGVNSTEKGDLSSESTVSRIRTEHFPLTLESARPSHTSQYLCASSEYIQPGGGDEQFFGPGTRLTVL.

The V and J genes are TRBV9 and TRBJ2-3; 8 bases line up with TRBD2. Germline CDR1 and CDR2: SGDLS and YYNGEE. V shed 2 bases and J 0 bases; nucleotides not matched to a gene: 5. The CDR3 runs 16 residues. The CDR3 loop reads CASSVVTSGSTDTQYF. The CDR3 coding sequence is TGTGCCAGCAGCGTGGTAACTAGCGGTAGCACAGATACGCAGTATTTT.

V gene TRBV18 combines with J gene TRBJ2-7; 11 bases are a match to TRBD1. The V and J ends lost 3 bases and 5 bases, in that order; junction bases with no gene match: 15. CDR3 length: 18 amino acids. From germline, CDR1 is KGHSH and CDR2 LQKENI. The CDR3 DNA reads TGTGCCAGCTCACCTTCTTTCCTTGGGACAGGGGGGACCGACGAGCAGTACTTC. It codes for CASSPSFLGTGGTDEQYF.

The chain couples TRBV10-2 to TRBJ1-1; D uncertain. CDR1 is WSHSY and CDR2 is SAAADI in the germline V gene. V was pared by 1 base and J by 2 bases, with 8 bases between. The CDR3 has 14 residues. CDR3 in DNA: TGCGCCAGCAGTGAGTTGGTAGTAAACACTGAAGCTTTCTTT. Translated, it gives CASSELVVNTEAFF.

The CDR3 region is CASSPRGNRGRCGYTF. As DNA, the CDR3 is TGTGCCAGCAGCCCCAGGGGGAACAGGGGGAGGTGTGGCTACACCTTC. The chain employs TRBV21-1 and TRBJ1-2; TRBD1 is the table's D call, not checked against the DNA. TRBV21-1 is recorded as a pseudogene. The CDR3 contains 16 residues.

The chain links TRBV28 to TRBJ2-3, with 8 bases that match TRBD1. The CDR3 has 15 amino acids. Germline V gene lookup returns CDR1 MDHEN and CDR2 SYDVKM. Unmatched junction bases numbered 10, after V lost 8 bases and J lost 3 bases. The CDR3 here is CASFPGGPDTDTQYF. The CDR3 DNA follows: TGTGCCAGCTTCCCAGGGGGCCCGGATACAGATACGCAGTATTTT.

This clone showed up just a few times. The CDR3 spells CASSERVNTEAFF. DNA for the CDR3: TGCGCCAGCAGTGAGCGGGTTAACACTGAAGCTTTCTTT. The chain couples TRBV10-2 to TRBJ1-1; D is undetermined. This CDR3 has 13 residues. Germline-derived CDR1 and CDR2 are WSHSY and SAAADI. V was shortened by 2 bases and J by 2 bases, with 6 bases between the two germline ends.

The chain joins TRBV7-2 to TRBJ2-4; the D call may be TRBD1 or TRBD2 (5 bases each). Germline values: CDR1 SGHTA, CDR2 FQGNSA. V was trimmed by 5 bases and J by 2 bases, leaving 16 bases between them. The CDR3 runs to 16 residues. In DNA form, the CDR3 reads TGTGCCAGCAGCCCTGGGACCTTGGGGCCCAAAAACATTCAGTACTTC. Its protein is CASSPGTLGPKNIQYF.